What follows are 7 T cell receptor beta chains derived from one specimen sequenced in a study of blood T cell repertoires in COVID-19. Clones were read by immunoSEQ multiplex PCR, and TCRdb kept only the in-frame ones, dropping some. This sample has under 100,000 clones, with approximately 92% found just once. What was sequenced was peripheral blood. These receptor sequences come from a woman between 55 and 75 years old with active COVID-19.

This sequence joins TRBV28 and TRBJ2-7, with D maybe TRBD2 (7 bases). This CDR3 is built from 17 residues. Trimming cost V 3 bases and J 3 bases, with 21 bases left between them. Germline lookup yields CDR1 MDHEN and CDR2 SYDVKM. Here the CDR3 reads CASSFSLVAGALYEQYF. DNA for the CDR3: TGTGCCAGCAGTTTTTCTTTAGTGGCGGGGGCTCTCTACGAGCAGTACTTC.

The rearrangement links TRBV5-1 to TRBJ2-2, with 8 bases aligning to TRBD1. The V gene end was trimmed by 3 bases and the J gene end by 0 bases; junction bases not matched to a gene: 4. The CDR3 runs to 16 residues. Germline V CDR1 and CDR2: SGHRS, YFSETQ. The CDR3 reads CASSYRTGTNTGELFF. The CDR3 region has the DNA TGCGCCAGCAGCTATCGGACAGGGACGAACACCGGGGAGCTGTTTTTT.

The V call is TRBV2, the J call TRBJ1-1, with a weak D call TRBD1 (6 bases). From germline, CDR1 is SNHLY and CDR2 FYNNEI. Trimming removed 7 bases from V and 5 bases from J, with 17 bases in between. This CDR3 is built from 14 residues. The CDR3 nucleotides read TGTGCCAGCAATCTAGACAGGATGGTGACTGAAGCTTTCTTT. Amino acids: CASNLDRMVTEAFF.

The V gene is TRBV7-2, the J gene TRBJ2-7, with D perhaps matching TRBD2 (7 bases). This CDR3 contains 16 residues. The germline CDR1 and CDR2 sequences are SGHTA and FQGNSA. Trimming removed 4 bases at V and 6 bases at J, with 22 bases between. CDR3 region: CASSSVPFGGQSEQYF. The CDR3 nucleotides read TGTGCCAGCAGCTCGGTCCCGTTCGGGGGGCAGAGCGAGCAGTACTTC.

V and J are TRBV5-1 and TRBJ2-2; 9 nucleotides match TRBD1. CDR1 is SGHRS and CDR2 is YFSETQ in the germline V gene. The CDR3 covers 15 residues. The trim removed 8 bases at V and 0 bases at J, leaving 5 bases unmatched. In DNA, the CDR3 is TGCGCCAGTCAGGACAGGGGTTCGAACACCGGGGAGCTGTTTTTT. It yields the protein CASQDRGSNTGELFF. Based on the CDR3 plus reference TRBV5-1 and TRBJ2-2, the full variable domain is KAGVTQTPRYLIKTRGQQVTLSCSPISGHRSVSWYQQTPGQGLQFLFEYFSETQRNKGNFPGRFSGRQFSNSRSEMNVSTLELGDSALYLCASQDRGSNTGELFFGEGSRLTVL.

This chain uses TRBV27 with TRBJ1-5; D is possibly TRBD1 (5 bases). This CDR3 has 15 amino acids. With 6 bases removed from V and 5 bases from J, the gap between germline ends came to 17 bases. The germline gives CDR1 MNHEY, CDR2 SMNVEV (reference sequence). The CDR3 loop is CASSIRAPRDQPQHF. DNA of the CDR3: TGTGCCAGCAGCATACGAGCCCCCAGGGATCAGCCCCAGCATTTT.

The chain links TRBV6-2 or TRBV6-3 to TRBJ2-5, with 8 bases identical to TRBD2. In germline, CDR1 is MNHEY, CDR2 SVGEGT. J was trimmed by 1 base and V by 5 bases; bases with no gene match: 9. The CDR3 contains 16 residues. In DNA form, the CDR3 reads TGTGCCAGCAGTAACGGGGGGGCGCGGGGCCAAGAGACCCAGTACTTC. This codes for CASSNGGARGQETQYF.